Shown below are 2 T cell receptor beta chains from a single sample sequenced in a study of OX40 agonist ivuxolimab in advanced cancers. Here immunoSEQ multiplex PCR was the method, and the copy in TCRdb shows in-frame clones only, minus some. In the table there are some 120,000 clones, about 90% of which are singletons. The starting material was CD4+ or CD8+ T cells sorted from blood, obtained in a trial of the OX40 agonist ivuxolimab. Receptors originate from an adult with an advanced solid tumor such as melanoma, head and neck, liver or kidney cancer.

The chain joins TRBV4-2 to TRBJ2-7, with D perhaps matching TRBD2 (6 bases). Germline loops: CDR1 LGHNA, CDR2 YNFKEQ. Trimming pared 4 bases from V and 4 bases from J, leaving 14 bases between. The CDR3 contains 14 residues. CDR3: CASSPTGVGYEQYF. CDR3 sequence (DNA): TGTGCCAGCAGCCCGACGGGGGTTGGGTACGAGCAGTACTTC.

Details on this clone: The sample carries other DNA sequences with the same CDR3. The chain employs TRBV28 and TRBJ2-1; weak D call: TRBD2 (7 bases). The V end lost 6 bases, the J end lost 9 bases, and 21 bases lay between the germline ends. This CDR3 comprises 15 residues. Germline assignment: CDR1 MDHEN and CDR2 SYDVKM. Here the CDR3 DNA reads TGTGCCAGCAGCCCCTCCGGGGGGCGGAGAGGTGAGCAGTTCTTC. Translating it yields CASSPSGGRRGEQFF.